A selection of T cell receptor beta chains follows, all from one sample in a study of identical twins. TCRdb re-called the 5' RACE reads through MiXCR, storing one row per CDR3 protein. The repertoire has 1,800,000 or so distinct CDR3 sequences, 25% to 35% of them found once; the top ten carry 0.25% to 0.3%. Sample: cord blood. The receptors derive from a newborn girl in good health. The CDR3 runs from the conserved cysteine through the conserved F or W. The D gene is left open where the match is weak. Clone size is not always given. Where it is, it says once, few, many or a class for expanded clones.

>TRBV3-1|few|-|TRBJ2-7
CASSQDPKYEQYF
TGTGCCAGCAGCCAAGATCCCAAATACGAGCAGTACTTC
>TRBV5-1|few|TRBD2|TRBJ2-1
CASSFSGGPGVNEQFF
TGCGCCAGCAGTTTTAGCGGGGGCCCGGGGGTCAATGAGCAGTTCTTC
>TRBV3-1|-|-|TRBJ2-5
CASSRSGLIQETQYF
TGTGCCAGCAGCCGGTCCGGACTCATCCAAGAGACCCAGTACTTC
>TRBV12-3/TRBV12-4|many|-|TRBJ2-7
CASSPGQYEQYF
TGTGCCAGCAGTCCCGGACAGTACGAGCAGTACTTC
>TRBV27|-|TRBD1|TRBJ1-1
CASSLVGRGPNTEAFF
TGTGCCAGCAGTTTAGTTGGCAGGGGGCCGAACACTGAAGCTTTCTTT
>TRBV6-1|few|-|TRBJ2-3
CASSGQGGVTDTQYF
TGTGCCAGCAGTGGCCAGGGGGGCGTCACAGATACGCAGTATTTT
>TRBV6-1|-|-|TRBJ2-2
CASMGESIGTENTGELFF
TGTGCCAGCATGGGGGAGTCTATAGGGACCGAGAACACCGGGGAGCTGTTTTTT
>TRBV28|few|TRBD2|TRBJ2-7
CASSFYTSGNHYEQYF
TGTGCCAGCAGTTTTTACACTAGCGGTAACCACTACGAGCAGTACTTC
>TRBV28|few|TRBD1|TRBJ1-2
CASNTGGAGYTF
TGTGCCAGCAATACAGGGGGCGCGGGCTACACCTTC
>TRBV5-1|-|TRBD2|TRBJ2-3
CASSLEASGRTDTQYF
TGCGCCAGCAGCTTGGAGGCTAGCGGTCGCACAGATACGCAGTATTTT
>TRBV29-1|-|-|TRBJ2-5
CSVEKGTQYF
TGCAGCGTTGAAAAGGGGACCCAGTACTTC
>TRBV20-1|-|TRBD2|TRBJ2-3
CSARKGTSGRGDTQYF
TGCAGTGCTAGAAAGGGGACTAGCGGGAGAGGAGATACGCAGTATTTT
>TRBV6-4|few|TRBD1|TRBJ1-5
CASSDPLRQGNSNQPQHF
TGTGCCAGCAGTGACCCCCTACGACAGGGAAATAGCAATCAGCCCCAGCATTTT
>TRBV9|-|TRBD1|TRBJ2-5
CASSVAGTGVNNEQYF
TGTGCCAGCAGCGTAGCTGGGACAGGGGTGAATAATGAGCAGTACTTC
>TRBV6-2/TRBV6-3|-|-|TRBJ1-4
CASSYPGRSYEKLFF
TGTGCCAGCAGTTACCCCGGACGGTCGTATGAAAAACTGTTTTTT
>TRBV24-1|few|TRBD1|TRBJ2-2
CATSDPTDRGNTGELFF
TGTGCCACCAGTGATCCCACCGACAGGGGAAATACCGGGGAGCTGTTTTTT
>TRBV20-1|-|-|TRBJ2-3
CSARDRFQRLTTDTQYF
TGCAGTGCTAGAGATCGTTTCCAGCGACTCACTACAGATACGCAGTATTTT
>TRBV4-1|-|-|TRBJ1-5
CASSYQVSNQPQHF
TGCGCCAGCAGCTATCAGGTTTCCAATCAGCCCCAGCATTTT
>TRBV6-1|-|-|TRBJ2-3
CASSEVMDTQYF
TGTGCCAGCAGTGAAGTTATGGATACGCAGTATTTT
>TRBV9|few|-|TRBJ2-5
CASSVGWGAVETQYF
TGTGCCAGCAGCGTAGGCTGGGGGGCCGTAGAGACCCAGTACTTC
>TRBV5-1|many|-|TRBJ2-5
CASSLGAEETQYF
TGTGCCAGCAGCTTAGGGGCCGAAGAGACCCAGTACTTC
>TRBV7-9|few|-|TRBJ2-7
CASSRVQRDSYEQYF
TGTGCCAGCAGCAGGGTTCAAAGGGACTCCTACGAGCAGTACTTC
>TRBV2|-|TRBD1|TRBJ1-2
CASRTRTGRKGYTF
TGTGCCAGCAGAACAAGGACAGGGAGGAAGGGCTACACCTTC
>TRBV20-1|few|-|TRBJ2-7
CSARAPLPDRPFSYEQYF
TGCAGTGCTAGAGCTCCATTACCTGACAGGCCGTTCTCCTACGAGCAGTACTTC
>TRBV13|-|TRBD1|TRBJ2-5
CASSPSAGTGDFQETQYF
TGTGCCAGCAGCCCCTCCGCCGGGACAGGGGACTTTCAAGAGACCCAGTACTTC
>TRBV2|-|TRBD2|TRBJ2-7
CASTKRTSGGNEQYF
TGTGCCAGCACGAAAAGGACTAGCGGGGGTAACGAGCAGTACTTC
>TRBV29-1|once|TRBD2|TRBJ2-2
CSVSRLTSGTGTGELFF
TGCAGCGTTTCCCGGCTAACTAGCGGGACCGGCACCGGGGAGCTGTTTTTT
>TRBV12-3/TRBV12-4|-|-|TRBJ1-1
CASRSVRAGTEAFF
TGTGCCAGCAGGTCCGTCCGGGCGGGTACTGAAGCTTTCTTT
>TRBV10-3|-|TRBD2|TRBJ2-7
CAISESPAGVSEQYF
TGTGCCATCAGTGAGTCCCCAGCGGGAGTCTCCGAGCAGTACTTC